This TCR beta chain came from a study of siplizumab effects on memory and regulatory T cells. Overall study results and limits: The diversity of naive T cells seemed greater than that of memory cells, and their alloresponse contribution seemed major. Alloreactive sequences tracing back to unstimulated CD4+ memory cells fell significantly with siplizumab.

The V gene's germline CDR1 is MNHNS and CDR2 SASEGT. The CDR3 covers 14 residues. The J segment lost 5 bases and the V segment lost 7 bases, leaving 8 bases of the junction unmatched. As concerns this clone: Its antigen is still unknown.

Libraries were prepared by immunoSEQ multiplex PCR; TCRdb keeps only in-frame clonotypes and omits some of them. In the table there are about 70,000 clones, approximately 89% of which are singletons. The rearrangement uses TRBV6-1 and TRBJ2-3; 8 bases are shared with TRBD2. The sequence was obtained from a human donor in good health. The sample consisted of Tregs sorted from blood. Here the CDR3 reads CASTPGGAGDTQYF. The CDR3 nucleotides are TGTGCCAGCACCCCCGGGGGGGCCGGAGATACGCAGTATTTT.